This passage covers 25 T cell receptor beta chains from one sample sequenced in a study of CD8 T cells in ankylosing spondylitis. Study results and limitations: Several highly homologous variants made up a TCR beta motif, and this motif appeared characteristic of ankylosing spondylitis blood.

These receptors have no identified antigens. TCRdb passed the 5' RACE reads through MiXCR, listing each CDR3 protein once. The table records some 700,000 distinct CDR3 sequences, 15% to 20% of them present only once. Sequencing was performed on blood, either unsorted or a sorted T cell fraction (not recorded which). The receptors derive from a male donor with ankylosing spondylitis.

The V and J genes are TRBV11-2 and TRBJ2-7, with D possibly TRBD2 on 6 matching bases. From germline, CDR1 is SGHAT and CDR2 FQNNGV. CDR3 length: 14 residues. The ends were cut back, 8 bases at V and 4 bases at J, with 18 bases in the middle. The CDR3 protein is CASQAGRWNYEQYF. DNA for the CDR3: TGTGCCAGCCAAGCGGGCAGATGGAATTACGAGCAGTACTTC.

The chain has TRBV6-1 and TRBJ2-7; 8 bases fit TRBD1. This CDR3 spans 15 amino acids. Germline CDR1 and CDR2: MNHNS and SASEGT. Trimming removed 6 bases from V and 9 bases from J; junction bases left unmatched: 16. DNA for the CDR3: TGTGCCAGCAGGGAGCCGGGACAGGCATTGAGGCGGCAGTACTTC. Translation: CASREPGQALRRQYF.

The V call is TRBV7-9, the J call TRBJ1-5, with D perhaps matching TRBD1 (6 bases). Per the germline V gene, CDR1 is SEHNR and CDR2 is FQNEAQ (reference sequence). The CDR3 has 14 residues. Between the trimmed V and J ends, which lost 0 bases and 6 bases, there was a span of 9 bases. CDR3 protein: CASSLAGGSQPQHF. CDR3 nucleotides: TGTGCCAGCAGCTTAGCAGGGGGGAGTCAGCCCCAGCATTTT.

This chain uses TRBV7-2 with TRBJ2-3, with 10 nucleotides matching TRBD2. The ends lost 0 bases at V and 6 bases at J; junction bases unmatched: 9. CDR1 and CDR2 (germline): SGHTA, FQGNSA. The CDR3 loop spans 17 amino acids. CDR3: CASSLAWLAGAGDTQYF. In DNA form, the CDR3 reads TGTGCCAGCAGCTTAGCCTGGCTAGCGGGGGCGGGGGATACGCAGTATTTT.

J is TRBJ2-1 and V is TRBV12-3 or TRBV12-4; D perhaps matches TRBD2 (7 bases). The CDR3 loop spans 18 amino acids. V lost 5 bases to trimming and J lost 3 bases, with 23 bases between them. CDR3 bases: TGTGCCAGCAGTATTCGGGGGTTTGGGGGGGCCCGCTACAATGAGCAGTTCTTC. It codes for CASSIRGFGGARYNEQFF.

Only a few counts were recorded for this clonotype. The rearrangement uses TRBV6-1 and TRBJ1-5; 10 bases are a match to TRBD1. CDR1 and CDR2 (germline): MNHNS, SASEGT. The CDR3 loop spans 15 amino acids. The J segment lost 3 bases and the V segment lost 7 bases, leaving 6 bases of the junction unmatched. CDR3 in DNA: TGTGCCAGCACCGAAGGACAGGGGGACAATCAGCCCCAGCATTTT. Encoded protein: CASTEGQGDNQPQHF.

Only a few counts were recorded for this clonotype. This sequence joins TRBV7-9 and TRBJ1-5; 8 bases align to TRBD1. This CDR3 is 15 amino acids long. The V and J ends lost 1 base and 4 bases, in that order; junction bases with no gene match: 3. CDR1 SEHNR and CDR2 FQNEAQ come from the germline V gene (reference sequence). The CDR3 nucleotides are TGTGCCAGCAGCTTAGGGACAGGGAATAATCAGCCCCAGCATTTT. Protein: CASSLGTGNNQPQHF.

This clonotype was seen a handful of times. The gene calls are TRBV9 and TRBJ2-3; 9 bases match TRBD2. The CDR3 is 16 residues long. The junction had 11 bases not matched to a gene; V was cut back by 3 bases and J by 6 bases. Germline loops: CDR1 SGDLS, CDR2 YYNGEE. CDR3 protein: CASSATSGLGLDTQYF. CDR3 DNA: TGTGCCAGCAGCGCGACTAGCGGACTGGGATTGGATACGCAGTATTTT.

The J gene is TRBJ2-1, the V gene TRBV7-3; maybe TRBD2 (5 bases). Germline V gene sequence: CDR1 SGHTA, CDR2 FQGTGA. Trimming cost V 2 bases and J 3 bases, with 11 bases left between them. The CDR3 sequence is 15 residues long. The CDR3 DNA sequence: TGTGCCAGCAGCTTATCTCTAGGAGGCTACAATGAGCAGTTCTTC. Translating it yields CASSLSLGGYNEQFF.

This clonotype was counted between two and nine times. The gene calls are TRBV13 and TRBJ2-1; 8 bases match TRBD2. CDR3 length equals 15 residues. Germline CDR1 PRHDT, CDR2 FYEKMQ (reference sequence). V dropped 1 base and J dropped 8; count of bases not matched to a gene: 7. CDR3 sequence (DNA): TGTGCCAGCAGCTTAGTGACGGGGGGGCGGGATGAGCAGTTCTTC. Amino acid sequence: CASSLVTGGRDEQFF.

This clonotype was seen only a few times. The V gene is TRBV27, the J gene TRBJ2-3; a weak D match, TRBD2 (6 bases). The germline V gene has CDR1 MNHEY and CDR2 SMNVEV (reference sequence). V was clipped by 6 bases and J by 3 bases, with 13 bases between them. The CDR3 covers 14 residues. The CDR3 region is CASRREVMTDTQYF. The DNA of the CDR3 is TGTGCCAGCAGGAGGGAGGTAATGACAGATACGCAGTATTTT.

This clonotype showed up just a few times. The chain uses TRBV27 and TRBJ2-1; the match to TRBD1 covers 7 bases. Germline V CDR1 and CDR2: MNHEY, SMNVEV (reference sequence). The CDR3 contains 14 residues. V trimming: 3 bases; J trimming: 6 bases; junction bases outside the gene matches: 5. The CDR3 sequence: CASSLTGWGNEQFF. The CDR3 bases are TGTGCCAGCAGTTTGACAGGGTGGGGCAATGAGCAGTTCTTC.

This clonotype was detected a few times. The chain recombines TRBV6-2 or TRBV6-3 with TRBJ2-6, with TRBD1 as a possible D gene (7 bases). Between the trimmed V and J ends, which lost 6 bases and 1 base, there was a span of 22 bases. CDR1 is MNHEY, CDR2 SVGEGT, per germline. CDR3 length equals 19 residues. The CDR3 nucleotides are TGTGCCAGCAGCCTATCCCCGGGGGACAGACAGTCTGGGGCCAACGTCCTGACTTTC. Its translation is CASSLSPGDRQSGANVLTF.

This clonotype was recorded a few times. The chain is built from TRBV18 and TRBJ2-7; 8 bases map to TRBD2. Germline CDR1 and CDR2: KGHSH and LQKENI. The V and J ends lost 1 base and 0 bases, in that order; junction bases with no gene match: 5. The CDR3 length is 16 residues. The CDR3 sequence: CASSPLSGSDSYEQYF. CDR3 nucleotide sequence: TGTGCCAGCTCACCACTAAGCGGGAGCGACTCCTACGAGCAGTACTTC.

Only a few counts were recorded for this clonotype. The chain uses TRBV6-5 and TRBJ2-3; tentatively, D is TRBD2 (6 bases). Germline V gene sequence: CDR1 MNHEY, CDR2 SVGAGI. V was clipped by 3 bases and J by 3 bases, with 13 bases between them. The CDR3 has 15 amino acids. Here the CDR3 DNA reads TGTGCCAGCAGTTATGGGGGGATTATGACAGATACGCAGTATTTT. The encoded protein is CASSYGGIMTDTQYF.

This chain joins TRBV18 and TRBJ2-6, with 12 bases matching TRBD2. V shed 3 bases, J shed 2 bases, and the junction held 8 bases outside the gene matches. The length of the CDR3 is 19 residues. Germline CDR1 reads KGHSH; CDR2 reads LQKENI. CDR3 residues: CASSPLRLAGVTGANVLTF. In DNA, the CDR3 is TGTGCCAGCTCACCGTTGAGACTAGCGGGAGTAACTGGGGCCAACGTCCTGACTTTC.

Regarding this clonotype: The junction departs from the called germline gene at one end, perhaps through a read error. V and J are TRBV11-2 and TRBJ2-7; 10 bases fit TRBD2. From germline, CDR1 is SGHAT and CDR2 FQNNGV. The CDR3 is 15 residues long. The CDR3 loop reads CASSLIAGGIYEQHF. The CDR3 nucleotides are TGTGCCAGCAGCTTAATAGCGGGAGGAATCTACGAGCAGCACTTC.

This clonotype has only a few counts. The V gene is TRBV27, the J gene TRBJ2-2; 7 nucleotides line up with TRBD2. Germline trimming cut 2 bases from V and 5 bases from J; bases unmatched to any gene: 8. This CDR3 spans 16 amino acids. Germline V gene lookup returns CDR1 MNHEY and CDR2 SMNVEV (reference sequence). The CDR3 reads CASSLVSGKRTGELFF. The CDR3 DNA reads TGTGCCAGCAGTTTAGTCAGCGGGAAGAGGACCGGGGAGCTGTTTTTT.

The chain carries TRBV5-5 and TRBJ2-2; D is undetermined. The CDR3 is 16 amino acids. CDR1 is SGHKS and CDR2 is YYEKEE in the germline V gene (reference sequence). The ends were cut back, 2 bases at V and 1 base at J, with 12 bases in the middle. The CDR3 DNA is TGTGCCAGCAGCTTCTATCGACCGGGGAACACCGGGGAGCTGTTTTTT. Amino acids: CASSFYRPGNTGELFF.

There are a few counts of this clonotype. The genes are TRBV4-3 and TRBJ2-3; 7 nucleotides align to TRBD1. The CDR3 spans 16 residues. Germline values: CDR1 LGHNA, CDR2 YSLEER. With 3 bases clipped from V and 5 bases from J, the junction kept 11 bases outside the gene matches. As DNA, the CDR3 is TGCGCCAGCAGCCATCCTTTTGACAGGGCAGAAGATACGCAGTATTTT. Amino acid sequence: CASSHPFDRAEDTQYF.

The V call is TRBV7-8, the J call TRBJ2-7; 7 nucleotides line up with TRBD2. Unmatched junction bases numbered 14, after V lost 5 bases and J lost 4 bases. The CDR3 is 16 residues long. Per germline, CDR1 SGHVS and CDR2 FQNEAQ. CDR3 residues: CASSPSGGLAEYEQYF. The CDR3 DNA is TGTGCCAGCAGCCCCTCCGGAGGGCTAGCGGAATACGAGCAGTACTTC.

A few counts support this clonotype. The chain recombines TRBV20-1 with TRBJ2-5; D is unresolved. Germline lookup yields CDR1 DFQATT and CDR2 SNEGSKA (reference sequence). The CDR3 totals 16 residues. Deletions cut 1 base from V and 1 base from J, with 16 bases between. CDR3 in DNA: TGCAGTGCTAGAGTCGGCATAGCATTAACCCAAGAGACCCAGTACTTC. Its protein is CSARVGIALTQETQYF.

In its sample, this clonotype was seen a few times. This chain links TRBV4-2 with TRBJ2-3; 9 nucleotides match TRBD2. The CDR3 spans 16 residues. With V trimmed by 1 base and J by 1 base, 3 bases remained unmatched. Germline CDR1 and CDR2: LGHNA and YNFKEQ. Here the CDR3 reads CASSQVGGGGTDTQYF. The CDR3 coding sequence is TGTGCCAGCAGCCAAGTCGGCGGGGGGGGCACAGATACGCAGTATTTT.

This clonotype was detected a few times. The rearrangement links TRBV5-1 to TRBJ2-3; 9 bases align to TRBD1. Germline V gene data show CDR1 as SGHRS and CDR2 as YFSETQ. J was trimmed by 5 bases and V by 3 bases; bases with no gene match: 4. The CDR3 loop spans 14 amino acids. The DNA for the CDR3 is TGCGCCAGCAGCTCCGGGACAGGGTTAGATACGCAGTATTTT. This sequence encodes CASSSGTGLDTQYF.

The CDR3 bases are TGTGCCAGCAGCTCGATTGCCTCTGGGGCCAACGTCCTGACTTTC. This gives the protein CASSSIASGANVLTF. The chain combines TRBV7-3 with TRBJ2-6; unclear D gene. V was cut by 4 bases and J by 0 bases, with 7 bases left in between. Germline V lookup: CDR1 SGHTA, CDR2 FQGTGA. This CDR3 comprises 15 residues.